The 26 T cell receptor beta chains below were found in one sample sequenced in a study of T cell responses to AZD1222 COVID-19 vaccine. Measured with immunoSEQ multiplex PCR; TCRdb has only the in-frame clones, and not every one. The sample carries 150,000 to 200,000 clones, roughly 92% recorded once. Source: peripheral blood, taken on day 0 of AZD1222 vaccination. All receptors come from an adult in good health.

The V call is TRBV19, the J call TRBJ1-5; D gene ambiguous. Trimming removed 1 base from V and 5 bases from J, with 6 bases in between. The CDR3 loop spans 13 amino acids. Germline-derived CDR1 and CDR2 are LNHDA and SQIVND (reference sequence). CDR3 DNA: TGTGCCAGTAGTATAGCGAGGGATCAGCCCCAGCATTTT. Protein product: CASSIARDQPQHF.

The chain uses TRBV5-1 and TRBJ2-1, with 9 bases fitting TRBD2. With V trimmed by 4 bases and J by 3 bases, 5 bases remained unmatched. CDR1 SGHRS and CDR2 YFSETQ come from the germline V gene. CDR3 length equals 15 residues. Here the CDR3 reads CASSPGLASYNEQFF. CDR3 DNA: TGCGCCAGCAGCCCGGGACTAGCTAGCTACAATGAGCAGTTCTTC. The variable domain in full, completed from reference TRBV5-1 and TRBJ2-1, reads KAGVTQTPRYLIKTRGQQVTLSCSPISGHRSVSWYQQTPGQGLQFLFEYFSETQRNKGNFPGRFSGRQFSNSRSEMNVSTLELGDSALYLCASSPGLASYNEQFFGPGTRLTVL.

This rearrangement joins TRBV19 to TRBJ1-1, with 10 bases identical to TRBD1. J lost 4 bases, V lost 3 bases, and 5 bases had no gene match. The CDR3 sequence is 15 residues long. CDR1 and CDR2 (germline): LNHDA, SQIVND (reference sequence). CDR3 in amino acids: CASSMRTGGTTEAFF. In DNA form, the CDR3 reads TGTGCCAGTAGTATGAGGACAGGGGGGACCACTGAAGCTTTCTTT.

The rearrangement links TRBV11-2 to TRBJ2-2, with TRBD2 identical over 12 bases. The V gene end was trimmed by 5 bases and the J gene end by 5 bases; junction bases not matched to a gene: 9. Germline lookup yields CDR1 SGHAT and CDR2 FQNNGV. CDR3 length: 17 residues. CDR3 bases: TGTGCCAGCAGCACCCGACTAGCGGGGGAGTGGACCGGGGAGCTGTTTTTT. This sequence encodes CASSTRLAGEWTGELFF.

V is TRBV28 and J is TRBJ2-7; no clear D. Germline V gene sequence: CDR1 MDHEN, CDR2 SYDVKM. This CDR3 region has 14 residues. V dropped 3 bases and J dropped 2 bases, with 11 bases sitting between them. CDR3 coding DNA: TGTGCCAGCAGTTTTGTACAAACTCCCTACGAGCAGTACTTC. Translated, it gives CASSFVQTPYEQYF. Together with reference TRBV28 and TRBJ2-7, the CDR3 gives the full variable domain: DVKVTQSSRYLVKRTGEKVFLECVQDMDHENMFWYRQDPGLGLRLIYFSYDVKMKEKGDIPEGYSVSREKKERFSLILESASTNQTSMYLCASSFVQTPYEQYFGPGTRLTVT.

In this sample, this clone turned up once. The gene calls are TRBV14 and TRBJ1-1, with TRBD1 as a possible D gene (5 bases). V was pared by 3 bases and J by 8 bases, with 13 bases between. Germline CDR1 reads SGHDN; CDR2 reads FVKESK. The CDR3 is 13 residues long. CDR3 sequence reads: CASSQGPRLEAFF. In DNA form, the CDR3 reads TGTGCCAGCAGCCAGGGACCTCGACTAGAAGCTTTCTTT.

This rearrangement joins TRBV5-6 to TRBJ2-6, with D possibly matching TRBD1 (5 bases). This CDR3 comprises 16 residues. The germline V and J ends were trimmed by 6 bases and 0 bases, with 13 bases remaining between them. The germline gives CDR1 SGHDT, CDR2 YYEEEE. The CDR3 sequence: CASNRQGSSGANVLTF. Written as DNA, the CDR3 is TGTGCCAGCAATCGGCAGGGTTCCTCTGGGGCCAACGTCCTGACTTTC.

CDR3: CASGKFRGEGQPQHF. The CDR3 nucleotides read TGTGCCAGCGGGAAGTTTAGGGGGGAGGGTCAGCCCCAGCATTTT. The chain joins TRBV6-5 to TRBJ1-5, with D tentatively TRBD1 (6 bases). The CDR3 is 15 amino acids. V lost 8 bases and J 6 bases, leaving 20 bases between the germline ends. Per germline, CDR1 MNHEY and CDR2 SVGAGI.

The chain recombines TRBV5-6 with TRBJ1-4; D perhaps matches TRBD1 (6 bases). Per germline, CDR1 SGHDT and CDR2 YYEEEE. The ends were cut back, 0 bases at V and 8 bases at J, with 14 bases in the middle. This CDR3 is built from 15 residues. For the CDR3, the DNA is TGTGCCAGCAGCTTGGCCGGGGGGGCAGCGGAAAAACTGTTTTTT. Its translation is CASSLAGGAAEKLFF. Full variable domain (missing parts from reference TRBV5-6 and TRBJ1-4): DAGVTQSPTHLIKTRGQQVTLRCSPKSGHDTVSWYQQALGQGPQFIFQYYEEEERQRGNFPDRFSGHQFPNYSSELNVNALLLGDSALYLCASSLAGGAAEKLFFGSGTQLSVL.

The genes are TRBV5-1 and TRBJ2-2; 11 positions agree with TRBD2. The V gene's germline CDR1 is SGHRS and CDR2 YFSETQ. J lost 7 bases, V lost 2 bases, and 10 bases had no gene match. This CDR3 spans 17 amino acids. The CDR3 region has the DNA TGCGCCAGCAGCTTTCGTCTAGCGGGAGGCGCAGGCGGGGAGCTGTTTTTT. It specifies CASSFRLAGGAGGELFF. The variable domain in full, with the rest retrieved from reference TRBV5-1 and TRBJ2-2, is KAGVTQTPRYLIKTRGQQVTLSCSPISGHRSVSWYQQTPGQGLQFLFEYFSETQRNKGNFPGRFSGRQFSNSRSEMNVSTLELGDSALYLCASSFRLAGGAGGELFFGEGSRLTVL.

The V gene is TRBV12-5, the J gene TRBJ1-1; D remains unclear. V was cut by 3 bases and J by 0 bases, with 17 bases left in between. The V gene's germline CDR1 is LGHNT and CDR2 FRNRAP. The CDR3 sequence is 17 residues long. The CDR3 loop reads CASGFTKGRSMNTEAFF. The CDR3 DNA reads as TGTGCTAGTGGTTTTACAAAAGGGCGGAGTATGAACACTGAAGCTTTCTTT.

This clone was found once. This chain uses TRBV12-3 or TRBV12-4 with TRBJ1-4; D perhaps matches TRBD1 (6 bases). The length of the CDR3 is 13 residues. Trimming stripped 5 bases from V and 8 bases from J, with 12 bases between. Here the CDR3 DNA reads TGTGCCAGCAGTATCGGACAGAGGGAAAAACTGTTTTTT. This encodes CASSIGQREKLFF.

This chain uses TRBV10-2 with TRBJ1-1, with D unclear. CDR3 size: 11 residues. Germline-derived CDR1 and CDR2 are WSHSY and SAAADI. Trimming left V 4 bases short and J 2 bases short, with 2 bases between. The CDR3 loop reads CASSANTEAFF. The CDR3 region has the DNA TGCGCCAGCAGTGCTAACACTGAAGCTTTCTTT.

The chain is built from TRBV4-1 and TRBJ2-7; TRBD2 matches at 10 bases. The CDR3 loop spans 16 amino acids. The trim removed 2 bases at V and 7 bases at J, leaving 11 bases unmatched. CDR1 MGHRA and CDR2 YSYEKL come from the germline V gene. The CDR3: CASSQSLAGDSGEQYF. The CDR3 nucleotides read TGCGCCAGCAGCCAATCTCTAGCGGGAGACTCGGGAGAGCAGTACTTC.

The chain recombines TRBV10-3 with TRBJ1-2, with D unclear. The CDR3 loop spans 17 amino acids. V was trimmed by 2 bases and J by 1 base, leaving 17 bases between them. Germline V gene lookup returns CDR1 ENHRY and CDR2 SYGVKD. The CDR3 spells CAISEPTLGRSNYGYTF. The CDR3 DNA is TGTGCCATCAGTGAGCCAACCCTGGGCAGGAGTAACTATGGCTACACCTTC.

V gene TRBV5-4 combines with J gene TRBJ1-2; D unclear. V dropped 1 base and J dropped 4 bases, with 8 bases sitting between them. This CDR3 is built from 13 residues. CDR1 is SGHNT, CDR2 YYREEE, per germline (reference sequence). The CDR3: CASSLPSSYGYTF. The CDR3 DNA sequence: TGTGCCAGCAGCTTGCCATCTAGCTATGGCTACACCTTC.

The chain recombines TRBV9 with TRBJ1-6; tentatively, D is TRBD1 (6 bases). The germline V and J ends were trimmed by 0 bases and 9 bases, with 7 bases remaining between them. Looked up from germline, CDR1 is SGDLS and CDR2 is YYNGEE. This CDR3 is 13 amino acids long. This chain's CDR3 is CASSVEGGSPLHF. In DNA form, the CDR3 reads TGTGCCAGCAGCGTAGAGGGGGGTTCACCCCTCCACTTT.

V is TRBV2 and J is TRBJ1-6; 7 bases line up with TRBD1. Per the germline V gene, CDR1 is SNHLY and CDR2 is FYNNEI. The CDR3 is made up of 15 amino acids. Trimming cost V 6 bases and J 10 bases; bases outside gene matches: 12. CDR3 in amino acids: CASRDRDVKGSPLHF. In nucleotides, the CDR3 is TGTGCCAGCAGAGACAGGGATGTGAAAGGATCACCCCTCCACTTT.

Worth noting for this clone: Different DNA sequences within this sample yield the same CDR3. J is TRBJ1-2 and V is TRBV4-2; the D is unclear. This CDR3 spans 14 amino acids. The V end lost 3 bases, the J end lost 0 bases, and 8 bases lay between the germline ends. Germline V gene lookup returns CDR1 LGHNA and CDR2 YNFKEQ. This CDR3 reads CASSQDRTNYGYTF. The CDR3 coding sequence is TGTGCCAGCAGCCAGGACCGGACTAACTATGGCTACACCTTC.

The chain carries TRBV27 and TRBJ2-5; no definite D call. The V and J ends lost 6 bases and 5 bases respectively, with 7 bases between them. CDR1 is MNHEY and CDR2 is SMNVEV in the germline V gene (reference sequence). CDR3 length equals 11 residues. DNA of the CDR3: TGTGCCAGCAGGGGATGGGAGACCCAGTACTTC. Protein product: CASRGWETQYF.

V is TRBV10-3 and J is TRBJ1-2; a possible D gene is TRBD1 (5 bases). The CDR3 runs to 12 residues. CDR1 and CDR2 from the germline V gene are ENHRY and SYGVKD. The V end lost 10 bases, the J end lost 7 bases, and 16 bases lay between the germline ends. The CDR3 region is CATRWGESGYTF. For the CDR3, the DNA is TGTGCCACCAGGTGGGGGGAGAGTGGCTACACCTTC.

The chain uses TRBV5-1 and TRBJ2-3, with D unclear. Trimming stripped 0 bases from V and 6 bases from J, with 17 bases between. This CDR3 has 16 residues. Germline CDR1 is SGHRS and CDR2 is YFSETQ. As DNA, the CDR3 is TGCGCCAGCAGCTTGGCAGCGTCCAGTGTGAGTGATACGCAGTATTTT. This sequence encodes CASSLAASSVSDTQYF. Full variable domain (remainder filled in from reference TRBV5-1 and TRBJ2-3): KAGVTQTPRYLIKTRGQQVTLSCSPISGHRSVSWYQQTPGQGLQFLFEYFSETQRNKGNFPGRFSGRQFSNSRSEMNVSTLELGDSALYLCASSLAASSVSDTQYFGPGTRLTVL.

This sequence joins TRBV7-9 and TRBJ1-4, with 8 bases fitting TRBD1. With V trimmed by 5 bases and J by 8 bases, 10 bases remained unmatched. The CDR3 has 15 amino acids. CDR1 SEHNR and CDR2 FQNEAQ come from the germline V gene (reference sequence). CDR3 in DNA: TGTGCCAGCAGCCGAATCCAGGGGGCCGGCGAAAAACTGTTTTTT. As protein: CASSRIQGAGEKLFF.

This chain links TRBV20-1 with TRBJ1-1; D not resolved. Trimming left V 3 bases short and J 5 bases short, with 10 bases between. CDR3 length: 12 residues. Germline loops: CDR1 DFQATT, CDR2 SNEGSKA (reference sequence). CDR3 protein: CSASGSRTEAFF. The CDR3 nucleotides are TGCAGTGCTAGTGGAAGCAGGACTGAAGCTTTCTTT.

In nucleotides, the CDR3 is TGTGCCAGCTCACCACGCTCTTTGGAGCCCCAGCATTTT. Protein sequence: CASSPRSLEPQHF. The chain recombines TRBV18 with TRBJ1-5; D remains ambiguous. This CDR3 region has 13 residues. Germline CDR1 KGHSH, CDR2 LQKENI. Between the trimmed V and J ends, which lost 1 base and 8 bases, there was a span of 9 bases.

The V gene is TRBV19, the J gene TRBJ1-5, with D tentatively TRBD1 (5 bases). Between the trimmed V and J ends, which lost 5 bases and 4 bases, there was a span of 15 bases. Germline CDR1 is LNHDA and CDR2 is SQIVND (reference sequence). CDR3 length equals 15 residues. CDR3 nucleotides: TGTGCCAGTAGTGCACAGAGGTGGGGGAATCAGCCCCAGCATTTT. Translation: CASSAQRWGNQPQHF.